These T cell receptor beta chains were read from a single sample in a study of prognosis after radiotherapy for stage I lung cancer. MiXCR was run by TCRdb on the multiplex PCR reads, yielding one entry per CDR3 protein. The sample records 11,000 to 15,000 distinct CDR3 sequences, 37% being singletons. Specimen: PBMCs, collected before or after stereotactic body radiation therapy (not recorded which). All receptors derive from a donor aged 50 or older with non-small cell lung cancer. The CDR3 runs from the conserved cysteine through the conserved F or W. A clone size is listed for some rows: how often the clone was seen (once, few, many), or a class if it is expanded.

cdr3_aa	v_call	j_call	clone_size
CAISEWGHGETQYF	TRBV10-3	TRBJ2-5	many
CASIGTSLSEHYF	TRBV6-1	TRBJ2-7	-
CASRLGQGRNYGYTF	TRBV28	TRBJ1-2	medium-sized
CASSPGRNGYTF	TRBV13	TRBJ1-2	many
CASRHRRASPLHF	TRBV2	TRBJ1-6	-
CSVPSGATYEQYF	TRBV29-1	TRBJ2-7	-
CATSDADRNYGYTF	TRBV24-1	TRBJ1-2	-
CASSHRDSSYEQYF	TRBV3-1	TRBJ2-7	many
CASSFLRTGPQGYTF	TRBV5-1	TRBJ1-2	medium-sized
CAWSRPPGSYEQYF	TRBV30	TRBJ2-7	many
CASSVWGLGNQPQHF	TRBV6-2/TRBV6-3	TRBJ1-5	-
CATYRDHVSTEAFF	TRBV19	TRBJ1-1	many
CASGSPYGDYEQYF	TRBV7-9	TRBJ2-7	-
CASSWTGVAEQYF	TRBV7-9	TRBJ2-7	many
CASSLGQDNYGYTF	TRBV5-4	TRBJ1-2	many
CASSPAGTPSTDTQYF	TRBV5-1	TRBJ2-3	many
CASTGLIQETQYF	TRBV2	TRBJ2-5	many
CAWNFMNTEAFF	TRBV30	TRBJ1-1	many
CATSRDWQTSYNEQFF	TRBV15	TRBJ2-1	many
CASSLSKGNSPLHF	TRBV27	TRBJ1-6	medium-sized
CASSGTSLSEQYF	TRBV6-1	TRBJ2-7	medium-sized
CASSSLTARGVLSGANVLTF	TRBV28	TRBJ2-6	many
CAWSLAGSTDTQYF	TRBV30	TRBJ2-3	many
CASRPGGGYGYTF	TRBV9	TRBJ1-2	many
CSASDSTTNEKLFF	TRBV20-1	TRBJ1-4	medium-sized
CASSSLPGQKLFF	TRBV7-3	TRBJ1-4	many
CASGGDREEAFF	TRBV11-2	TRBJ1-1	many
CASKEQRNSPLHF	TRBV28	TRBJ1-6	medium-sized
CASSIEGTGALRRRETQYF	TRBV19	TRBJ2-5	many
CASSYSRMGPYEQYF	TRBV6-5	TRBJ2-7	many
CASSYSRQGGQPQGF	TRBV6-5	TRBJ1-5	-
CAWSRPGAYSGANVLTF	TRBV30	TRBJ2-6	-
CAISAPVPPYEQYF	TRBV2	TRBJ2-7	-
CASSFDKGWTETQYF	TRBV5-4	TRBJ2-5	many
CASSSSKATTSYEQYF	TRBV18	TRBJ2-7	many
CASSTLAGTTDTQYF	TRBV19	TRBJ2-3	many
CSAGGGTSYNEQFF	TRBV20-1	TRBJ2-1	once
CASCDRGQYSNQPQHF	TRBV28	TRBJ1-5	-
CASSLFELVSGNTIYF	TRBV5-6	TRBJ1-3	many
CASSWGVADYEQYF	TRBV5-1	TRBJ2-7	many
CASLPGGGIQETQYF	TRBV5-1	TRBJ2-5	many
CATSDSGQIYGYTF	TRBV24-1	TRBJ1-2	medium-sized
CASSVVPGASYGYTF	TRBV9	TRBJ1-2	many